What follows describes a single TCR beta chain. No antigen is known for it. CDR1 is GTSNPN, CDR2 SVGIG, per germline (reference sequence). The CDR3 totals 15 residues. The PCR had 60 Vbeta and 13 Jbeta primers. Measured with immunoSEQ multiplex PCR; TCRdb has only the in-frame clones, and not every one. The sample holds some 120,000 clones, around four fifths seen once. The data stem from a study of cytomegalovirus exposure and HLA in healthy donors. Regarding the study as a whole: Associated with cytomegalovirus, according to the listing, were about 160 TCR beta chains. Available immune exposure information covered CMV serostatus only. DRB1 had the most TCR associations and HLA-C the fewest, a later analysis found, with rates varying by HLA locus.

The TCR originated in a woman aged 40 to 50 in good health and CMV-seropositive. Sequenced: PBMCs. The chain employs TRBV30 and TRBJ2-5, with D tentatively TRBD2 (5 bases). The assigned J gene may be wrong: the sequence end matches TRBJ2-7 better. CDR3 sequence reads: CAWMRVGEWFYEQYF. The CDR3 DNA follows: TGTGCCTGGATGAGGGTGGGAGAGTGGTTTTACGAGCAGTACTTC.